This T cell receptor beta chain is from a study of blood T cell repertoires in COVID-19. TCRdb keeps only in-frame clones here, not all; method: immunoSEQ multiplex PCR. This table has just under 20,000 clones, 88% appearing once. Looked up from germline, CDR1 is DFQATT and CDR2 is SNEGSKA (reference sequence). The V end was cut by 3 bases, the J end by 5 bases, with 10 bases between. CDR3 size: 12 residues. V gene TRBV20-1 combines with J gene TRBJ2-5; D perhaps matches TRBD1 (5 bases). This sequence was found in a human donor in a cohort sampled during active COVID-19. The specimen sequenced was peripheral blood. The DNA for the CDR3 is TGCAGTGCTAGTGCAGGGTTGGAGACCCAGTACTTC. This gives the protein CSASAGLETQYF.